The T cell receptor beta chain under discussion was sequenced for a study of OX40 agonist ivuxolimab in advanced cancers. On the study more broadly: Patients with prior anti-PD-1, anti-PD-L1 or anti-CTLA-4 therapy were eligible; 40% had some.

Study-level findings and limits: Within 6 weeks, CD4+ and CD8+ blood T cells expanded clonally at 0.1 to 3.0 mg/kg. CD4+ T cells averaged fewer expanded clones than CD8+ T cells. Individuals who were partial responders at 0.1-3.0 mg/kg had clonal expansion that ranked among the lowest.

The CDR3 length is 15 residues. V was shortened by 4 bases and J by 2 bases, with 9 bases between the two germline ends. Germline V lookup: CDR1 SGHDN, CDR2 FVKESK. Here immunoSEQ multiplex PCR was the method, and the copy in TCRdb shows in-frame clones only, minus some. The sample shows tens of thousands of clones, nearly 80% of them seen only once. This clone was seen only a few times. What it binds is not known. Specimen: CD4+ or CD8+ T cells sorted from blood, collected in a trial of the OX40 agonist ivuxolimab. The chain carries TRBV14 and TRBJ2-6; D may correspond to TRBD1 or TRBD2 (5 bases each). The receptor's source is an adult with an advanced solid tumor such as melanoma, head and neck, liver or kidney cancer. The CDR3 DNA reads TGTGCCAGCAGCCGGGTGGGGGCTGGGGCCAACGTCCTGACTTTC. Its protein is CASSRVGAGANVLTF.